The 3 T cell receptor beta chains listed next were all sequenced from one sample in a study of T cell responses to AZD1222 COVID-19 vaccine. TCRdb's copy holds only in-frame clones and misses some; the assay was immunoSEQ multiplex PCR. Here the sample spans about 140,000 clones, 85% to 95% being singletons. Sequences were derived from peripheral blood, sampled on day 0 of AZD1222 vaccination. Every receptor here comes from an adult in good health.

This rearrangement joins TRBV7-2 to TRBJ2-5; 11 bases agree with TRBD2. Germline CDR1 reads SGHTA; CDR2 reads FQGNSA. The CDR3 has 16 residues. J gave up 2 bases and V 5 bases, and 7 bases lay outside the gene matches. The chain's CDR3 is CASSPRTSGGQETQYF. The CDR3 DNA follows: TGTGCCAGCAGCCCCCGAACTAGCGGGGGACAAGAGACCCAGTACTTC.

This chain connects TRBV7-9 to TRBJ1-2; TRBD1 agrees at 7 bases. This CDR3 comprises 15 residues. Germline-derived CDR1 and CDR2 are SEHNR and FQNEAQ (reference sequence). J was trimmed by 8 bases and V by 5 bases; bases with no gene match: 14. CDR3 protein: CASSPRDSLLEGYTF. In DNA, the CDR3 is TGTGCCAGCAGCCCTCGGGACAGCCTTTTAGAGGGCTACACCTTC.

The gene calls are TRBV11-2 and TRBJ2-3; tentative D call: TRBD2 (5 bases). Trimming pared 4 bases from V and 2 bases from J, leaving 7 bases between. The CDR3 spans 13 residues. Germline assignment: CDR1 SGHAT and CDR2 FQNNGV. Written as DNA, the CDR3 is TGTGCCAGCAGCTCGGGGTTCACAGATACGCAGTATTTT. Translated: CASSSGFTDTQYF.